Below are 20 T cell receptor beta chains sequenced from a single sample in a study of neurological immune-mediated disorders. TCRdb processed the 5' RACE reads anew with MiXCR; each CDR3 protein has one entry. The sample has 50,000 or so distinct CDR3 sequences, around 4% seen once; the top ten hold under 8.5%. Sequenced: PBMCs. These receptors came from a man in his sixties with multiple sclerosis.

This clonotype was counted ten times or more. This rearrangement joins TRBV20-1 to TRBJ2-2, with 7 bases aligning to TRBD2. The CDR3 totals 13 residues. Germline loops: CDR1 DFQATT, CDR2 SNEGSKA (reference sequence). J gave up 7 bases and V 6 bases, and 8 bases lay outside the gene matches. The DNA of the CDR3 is TGCAGTGCGGGGGGGGTCTTGGGCGGGGAGCTGTTTTTT. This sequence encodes CSAGGVLGGELFF.

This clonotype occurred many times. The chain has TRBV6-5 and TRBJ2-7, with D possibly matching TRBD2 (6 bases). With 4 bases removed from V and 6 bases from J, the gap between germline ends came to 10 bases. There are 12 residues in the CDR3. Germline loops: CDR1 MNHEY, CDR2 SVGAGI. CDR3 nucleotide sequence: TGTGCCAGCAGTTTCCTCGGGAGCGAGCAGTACTTC. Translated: CASSFLGSEQYF.

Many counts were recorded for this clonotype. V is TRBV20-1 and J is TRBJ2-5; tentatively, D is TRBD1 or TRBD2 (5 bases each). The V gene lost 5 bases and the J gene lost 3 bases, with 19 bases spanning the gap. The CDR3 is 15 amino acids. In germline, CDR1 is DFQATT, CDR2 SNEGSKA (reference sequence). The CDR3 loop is CSADNRDERKETQYF. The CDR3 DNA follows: TGCAGTGCTGATAACCGGGACGAACGAAAAGAGACCCAGTACTTC.

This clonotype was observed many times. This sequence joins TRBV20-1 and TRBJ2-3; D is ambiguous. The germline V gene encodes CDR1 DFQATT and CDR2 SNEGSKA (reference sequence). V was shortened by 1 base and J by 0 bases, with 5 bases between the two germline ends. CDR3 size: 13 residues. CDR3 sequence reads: CSARGLSTDTQYF. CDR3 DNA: TGCAGTGCTAGAGGCCTTAGCACAGATACGCAGTATTTT.

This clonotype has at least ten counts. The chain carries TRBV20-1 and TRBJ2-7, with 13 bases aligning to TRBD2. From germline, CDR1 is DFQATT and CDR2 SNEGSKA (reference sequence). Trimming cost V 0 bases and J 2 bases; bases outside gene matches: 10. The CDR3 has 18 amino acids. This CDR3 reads CSARDPQPGLAGAYEQYF. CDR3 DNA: TGCAGTGCTAGAGATCCGCAGCCCGGACTAGCGGGAGCCTACGAGCAGTACTTC.

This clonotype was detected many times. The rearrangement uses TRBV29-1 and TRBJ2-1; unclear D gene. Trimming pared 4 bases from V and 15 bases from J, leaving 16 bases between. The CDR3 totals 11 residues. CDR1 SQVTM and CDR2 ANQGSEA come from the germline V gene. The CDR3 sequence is CSVVRGQNGFF. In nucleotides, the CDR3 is TGCAGCGTTGTTCGTGGCCAGAACGGGTTCTTC.

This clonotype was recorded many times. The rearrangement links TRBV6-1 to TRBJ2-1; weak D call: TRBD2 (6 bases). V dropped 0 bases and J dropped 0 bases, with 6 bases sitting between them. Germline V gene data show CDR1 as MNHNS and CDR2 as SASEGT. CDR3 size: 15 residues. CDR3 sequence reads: CASSEAGGSYNEQFF. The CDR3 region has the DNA TGTGCCAGCAGTGAAGCGGGGGGCTCCTACAATGAGCAGTTCTTC.

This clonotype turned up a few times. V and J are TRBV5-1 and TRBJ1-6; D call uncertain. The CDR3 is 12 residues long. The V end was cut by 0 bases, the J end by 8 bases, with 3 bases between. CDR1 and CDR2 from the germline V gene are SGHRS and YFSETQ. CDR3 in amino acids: CASSLGDSPLHF. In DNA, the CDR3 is TGCGCCAGCAGCTTGGGGGATTCACCCCTCCACTTT.

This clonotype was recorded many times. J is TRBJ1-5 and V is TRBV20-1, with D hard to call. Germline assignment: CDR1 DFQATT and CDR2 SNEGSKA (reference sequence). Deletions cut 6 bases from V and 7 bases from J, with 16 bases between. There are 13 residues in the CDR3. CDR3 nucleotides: TGCAGTGCAACCCAAGGGCTGGGACAGCCCCAGCATTTT. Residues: CSATQGLGQPQHF.

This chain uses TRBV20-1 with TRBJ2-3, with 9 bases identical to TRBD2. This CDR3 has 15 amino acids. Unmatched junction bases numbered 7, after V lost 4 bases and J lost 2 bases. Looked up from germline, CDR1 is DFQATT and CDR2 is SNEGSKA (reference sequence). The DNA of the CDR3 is TGCAGTGCTAAACCGACTAGCGGAAACACAGATACGCAGTATTTT. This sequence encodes CSAKPTSGNTDTQYF.

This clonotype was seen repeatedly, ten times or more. The CDR3 is CAWRTSAETQYF. The CDR3 DNA reads as TGTGCCTGGAGGACTAGCGCCGAGACCCAGTACTTC. The chain uses TRBV30 and TRBJ2-5; TRBD2 agrees at 8 bases. CDR3 length: 12 residues. CDR1 and CDR2 from the germline V gene are GTSNPN and SVGIG (reference sequence). Trimming at V came to 3 bases and at J to 5 bases, leaving 2 bases not matched to a gene.

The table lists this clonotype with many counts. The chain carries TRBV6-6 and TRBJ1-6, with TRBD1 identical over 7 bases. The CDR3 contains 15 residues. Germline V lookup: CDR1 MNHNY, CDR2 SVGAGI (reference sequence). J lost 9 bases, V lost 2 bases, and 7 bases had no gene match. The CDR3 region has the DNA TGTGCCAGCAGTTACCCTGGGACAGACAGTTCACCCCTCCACTTT. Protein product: CASSYPGTDSSPLHF.

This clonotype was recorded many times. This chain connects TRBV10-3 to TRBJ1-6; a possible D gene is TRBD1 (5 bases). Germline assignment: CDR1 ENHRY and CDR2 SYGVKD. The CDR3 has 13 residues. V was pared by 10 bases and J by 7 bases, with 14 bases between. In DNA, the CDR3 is TGTGCCACCACGGGGGACGCAAATTCACCCCTCCACTTT. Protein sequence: CATTGDANSPLHF.

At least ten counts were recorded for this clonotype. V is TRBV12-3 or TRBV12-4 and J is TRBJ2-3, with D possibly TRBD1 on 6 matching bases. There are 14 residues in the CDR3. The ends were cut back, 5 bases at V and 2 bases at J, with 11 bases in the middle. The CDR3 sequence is CASSHSGATDTQYF. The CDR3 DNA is TGTGCCAGCAGTCACTCAGGGGCCACAGATACGCAGTATTTT.

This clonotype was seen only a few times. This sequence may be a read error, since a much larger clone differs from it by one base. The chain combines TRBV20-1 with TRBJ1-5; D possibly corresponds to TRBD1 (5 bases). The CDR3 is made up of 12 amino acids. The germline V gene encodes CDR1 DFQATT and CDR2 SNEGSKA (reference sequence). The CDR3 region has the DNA TGCAGTGTCGGGTCGATGGGGCAGCCCCAGAATTTT. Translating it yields CSVGSMGQPQNF.

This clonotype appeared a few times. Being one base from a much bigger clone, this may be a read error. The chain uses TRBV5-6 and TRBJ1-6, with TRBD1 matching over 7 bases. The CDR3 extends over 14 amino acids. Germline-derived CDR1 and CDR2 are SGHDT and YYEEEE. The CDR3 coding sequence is TGTGCCAGCAGCGTAACAGGGGAGTATTCACCCCTCAACTTT. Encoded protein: CASSVTGEYSPLNF.

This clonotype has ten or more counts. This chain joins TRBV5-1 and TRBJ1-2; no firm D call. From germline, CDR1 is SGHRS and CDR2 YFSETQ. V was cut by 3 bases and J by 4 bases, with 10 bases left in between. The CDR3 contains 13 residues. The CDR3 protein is CASSSDGVYGYTF. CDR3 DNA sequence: TGCGCCAGCAGCTCGGACGGAGTCTATGGCTACACCTTC.

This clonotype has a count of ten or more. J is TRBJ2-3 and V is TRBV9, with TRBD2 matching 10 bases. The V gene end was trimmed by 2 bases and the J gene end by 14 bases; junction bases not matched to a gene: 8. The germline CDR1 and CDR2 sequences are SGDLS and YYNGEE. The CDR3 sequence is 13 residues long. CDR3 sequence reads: CASSVALAGELYF. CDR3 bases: TGTGCCAGCAGCGTGGCTCTAGCGGGGGAACTGTATTTT. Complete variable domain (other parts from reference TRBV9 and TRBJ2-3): DSGVTQTPKHLITATGQRVTLRCSPRSGDLSVYWYQQSLDQGLQFLIQYYNGEERAKGNILERFSAQQFPDLHSELNLSSLELGDSALYFCASSVALAGELYFGPGTRLTVL.

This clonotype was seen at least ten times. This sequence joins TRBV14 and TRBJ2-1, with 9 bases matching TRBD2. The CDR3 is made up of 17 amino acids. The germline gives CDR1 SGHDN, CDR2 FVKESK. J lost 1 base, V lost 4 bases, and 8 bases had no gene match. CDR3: CASSPLGSGGSYNEQFF. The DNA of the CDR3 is TGTGCCAGCAGCCCCTTGGGTAGCGGGGGATCCTACAATGAGCAGTTCTTC.

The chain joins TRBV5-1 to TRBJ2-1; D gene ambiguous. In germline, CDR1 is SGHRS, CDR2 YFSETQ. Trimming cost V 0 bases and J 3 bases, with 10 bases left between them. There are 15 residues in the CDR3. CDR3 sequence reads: CASSLDGSNYNEQFF. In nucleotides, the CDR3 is TGCGCCAGCAGCTTGGATGGATCTAACTACAATGAGCAGTTCTTC. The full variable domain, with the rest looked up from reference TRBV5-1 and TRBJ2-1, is KAGVTQTPRYLIKTRGQQVTLSCSPISGHRSVSWYQQTPGQGLQFLFEYFSETQRNKGNFPGRFSGRQFSNSRSEMNVSTLELGDSALYLCASSLDGSNYNEQFFGPGTRLTVL.